This TCR beta chain comes out of a study of shared clonotypes between healthy human individuals (dated by TCRdb to 2018 to 2021). Turning to the overall study: The cohort comprised a couple of women and a few men aged 18 to 49 years. For each donor, three plates each were used for CD4 naive and CD4 memory, two plates were used for CD8 naive, and one plate was used for CD8 memory. To estimate repertoire size and how much clonotypes are shared between individuals, the study performed deep sequencing of blood TCR repertoires from a handful of healthy adults. Different laboratories and diverse techniques were used to prepare libraries and sequence TCR repertoires, to increase sequencing depth and limit assay-specific biases. Leukapheresis yielded between about 0.85 and 10 billion PBMCs per donor.

V is cut by 4 bases and J by 3 bases, and the space between the germline ends is 18 bases. Measured from the cysteine to the phenylalanine, the CDR3 is 16 residues long. The sequence is cut down to CDR3 DNA, 48 bases in frame from base 1. The germline V gene (reference sequence) gives CDR1 as SEHNR and CDR2 as FQNEAQ. As regards this clone: Its antigen is currently not known. Within one base of it there is no much larger clone, and no base qualities were kept.

What the work shows at the level of the full study, not this receptor alone: Larger estimated clonotype richness was generally found for naive subsets than for memory subsets. Pairwise subsampling indicated that sequencing depth was expected to affect the degree of clonotype sharing among donors. When a few donors were compared, the shared fraction of clonotypes was around 5.1% for naive CD4, around 3.5% for naive CD8, more than 2% for memory CD4, and less than 0.45% for memory CD8. Sampling was restricted to blood, and TCR repertoires in tissues likely differ from the TCR repertoires found in blood. Higher generation probabilities were observed for clonotypes shared by all four sorted-subset donors than for non-shared clonotypes. Because the study included only a small number of donors, the genetic and exposure-history diversity represented was limited. Rarefaction of sorted-subset datasets indicated incomplete sequencing despite the large sequencing depth.

CD8 naive samples consisted of CD45RO-negative cells that were positively selected for CCR7, yielding a CD45RA+CCR7+ population without TemRA cells. The donors were healthy, HIV-negative adults with no recently reported acute infections or vaccinations. All donors were Caucasian adults living in Nashville, Tennessee, USA. Blood was collected by leukapheresis, and PBMCs were isolated by Ficoll-Histopaque density gradient centrifugation and then cryopreserved in liquid nitrogen vapor phase. Analytical flow cytometry was used to check the purity and quantity of every magnetically sorted T cell population. Genomic DNA was isolated from each sorted fraction and quantified by UV absorbance on a Nanodrop 2000c. Using the deep immunoSEQ assay, multiplex PCR amplified TCR CDR3 regions from genomic DNA. Extracted genomic DNA from each cell subset was spread evenly across all wells of several immunoSEQ 96-well plates, with each plate serving as a replicate. For sorted subsets, approximately 210 ng of genomic DNA, equivalent to tens of thousands of T cell genomes, went into each replicate PCR. Purified libraries were measured with a Qubit 3.0 fluorometer, size-checked on a Bioanalyzer 2100, and measured again with the KAPA Library Quantification kit. A separate single-read 150-cycle Illumina NextSeq 550 flow cell was used to sequence each immunoSEQ 96-well plate. For the original study's pipeline: Because the immunoSEQ output included only junctional sequences and no quality scores, the filtering could not be the same as the filtering used for full-length reads. Sequences were annotated with PyIR, a Python wrapper for IgBLAST v1.9, and V/J genes and CDR3 were assigned using IMGT germline references. Reads were removed for weak V/J assignments (E-value above 1e-6), missing CDR3, stop codons, out-of-frame junctions, or ambiguous translated residues. A V3J clonotype was defined by an identical inferred V gene, J gene, and CDR3 amino acid sequence. To compute the percentage overlap between repertoires, the number of shared unique clonotypes was divided by the size of the smaller repertoire. Repertoire richness was assessed with RTK rarefaction, the Chao1 estimator, and Recon v2.1 estimates of unobserved clonotypes. OLGA was used to compute generation probabilities for all TCRbeta clonotypes that the gDNA method yielded from a handful of donors. This is the immuneACCESS table as TCRdb keeps it, with only in-frame sequences that have V and J called. A part of the clones is gone; compared with another copy, unresolved V genes explain less than half, and the rest is unexplained. V and J calls and clone size are those listed in that table; D and trimming were worked out from the DNA. Recorded for this sample are roughly 2.1 million clones; 93% of them occurred a single time. Jointly, the top ten make up 1.7% of the sample.

Sequencing was done on a sample of naive CD8+ T cells from PBMCs. The cell subset or site label of this sample denotes: CD45RA+CCR7+. The chain couples TRBV7-9 to TRBJ1-2; TRBD1 is a possible D gene, resting on 5 matching bases. The receptor was derived from a man younger than 35 in good health. Some clones in this sample may be carry-over from other donors' samples. For the CDR3, the sequence is CASSSELKGVDYGYTF. The DNA sequence is given as TGTGCCAGCAGCTCCGAATTGAAAGGGGTAGACTATGGCTACACCTTC.